This entry lists 3 T cell receptor beta chains sequenced from one sample in a study of blood T cell repertoires in COVID-19. Method: immunoSEQ multiplex PCR; TCRdb's copy keeps in-frame clones and lacks some. The sample has about 350,000 clones, less than 90% seen once. The sample consisted of PBMCs or T cells enriched from blood (not recorded which). The receptor set was obtained from a woman aged 25 to 39 who had recovered from COVID-19.

The CDR3 region is CASSEELGAQTGNTIYF. CDR3 in DNA: TGTGCCAGCAGTGAAGAGTTAGGAGCCCAAACTGGAAACACCATATATTTT. This chain connects TRBV6-1 to TRBJ1-3; no clear D gene. Germline assignment: CDR1 MNHNS and CDR2 SASEGT. The CDR3 runs 17 residues. V lost 1 base and J 2 bases, leaving 15 bases between the germline ends.

CDR3 nucleotide sequence: TGTGCCAGCTCACACCCCTCCGACAGGGCGGAGACCCAGTACTTC. Translating gives CASSHPSDRAETQYF. V usage is TRBV18 and J usage is TRBJ2-5; 7 bases line up with TRBD1. Germline V CDR1 and CDR2: KGHSH, LQKENI. The CDR3 totals 15 residues. V shed 4 bases and J 5 bases; nucleotides not matched to a gene: 10.

V is TRBV7-9 and J is TRBJ1-4; D unclear. The CDR3 loop spans 14 amino acids. Per the germline V gene, CDR1 is SEHNR and CDR2 is FQNEAQ (reference sequence). V lost 1 base and J lost 8, with 11 bases in between. CDR3 nucleotide sequence: TGTGCCAGCAGCTTAGGGCAGGCTCGGGAAAAACTGTTTTTT. Translating gives CASSLGQAREKLFF.